Following are 13 T cell receptor beta chains from one sample sequenced in a study of cytomegalovirus exposure and HLA in healthy donors. Primers for the PCR totalled 60 Vbeta and 13 Jbeta. Only in-frame clones appear in the TCRdb table, and some are missing; sequencing was by immunoSEQ multiplex PCR. The sample has more than 95,000 clones; 70% to 85% are singletons. The source material was PBMCs. Source of these receptors: a woman in her thirties or forties in good health and CMV-seropositive.

V is TRBV4-1 and J is TRBJ2-5; maybe TRBD2 (6 bases). CDR3 size: 15 residues. Germline lookup yields CDR1 MGHRA and CDR2 YSYEKL. Trimming shortened V by 4 bases and J by 4 bases, and 16 bases separated the two germline ends. As DNA, the CDR3 is TGCGCCAGCAGCCGAAACTCGGGAGTAGCAGAGACCCAGTACTTC. This encodes CASSRNSGVAETQYF.

V usage is TRBV21-1 and J usage is TRBJ1-4; the D call in the table, TRBD1, was not verified against the DNA. TRBV21-1 represents a pseudogene. This CDR3 has 14 amino acids. The CDR3 sequence: CASSTGGRSEKLFF. The DNA of the CDR3 is TGTGCCAGCAGCACAGGGGGTAGGAGTGAAAAACTGTTTTTT.

About this clone: A read error may account for a junction end that differs from germline. This chain connects TRBV7-9 to TRBJ1-1, with D possibly matching TRBD1 (6 bases). The CDR3 has 15 residues. Germline CDR1 SEHNR, CDR2 FQNEAQ (reference sequence). The CDR3 region has the DNA TGTTCCAGCAGCCCCCAGGGGTTTAGGGGCACTGAAGCTTTCTTT. This sequence encodes CSSSPQGFRGTEAFF.

This clone was recorded only once. The V and J genes are TRBV5-5 and TRBJ2-7; 8 bases match TRBD2. V was clipped by 4 bases and J by 9 bases; unmatched bases: 18. CDR3 length equals 16 residues. Germline V gene lookup returns CDR1 SGHKS and CDR2 YYEKEE (reference sequence). Here the CDR3 DNA reads TGTGCCAGCAGCATCGACGCCGGGACTAGTCCTTCGGGGCAGTACTTC. The encoded protein is CASSIDAGTSPSGQYF.

The CDR3 nucleotides are TGTGCCAGCAGCTTGGATCCCGGACAGCGCAAAAACATTCAGTACTTC. Amino acid sequence: CASSLDPGQRKNIQYF. V gene TRBV5-4 combines with J gene TRBJ2-4, with a weak D call TRBD1 (6 bases). Trimming pared 0 bases from V and 3 bases from J, leaving 13 bases between. Germline V gene sequence: CDR1 SGHNT, CDR2 YYREEE (reference sequence). The CDR3 spans 16 residues.

V is TRBV7-9 and J is TRBJ2-7; 8 bases align to TRBD1. Germline values: CDR1 SEHNR, CDR2 FQNEAQ (reference sequence). The CDR3 is 14 amino acids. Trimming at V came to 5 bases and at J to 5 bases, leaving 8 bases not matched to a gene. The CDR3 coding sequence is TGTGCCAGCAGCCCAAGGACAGGGAGCAACGAGCAGTACTTC. Residues: CASSPRTGSNEQYF.

CDR3 sequence reads: CASSEDRVTDTQYF. CDR3 nucleotides: TGTGCCAGCAGTGAGGACAGGGTAACAGATACGCAGTATTTT. The chain recombines TRBV2 with TRBJ2-3, with 8 bases identical to TRBD1. This CDR3 region has 14 residues. Trimming removed 3 bases from V and 3 bases from J; junction bases left unmatched: 2. Germline lookup yields CDR1 SNHLY and CDR2 FYNNEI.

The DNA of the CDR3 is TGTGCCAGTAGTTTCCGGGGAAATGAGCAGTTCTTC. This sequence encodes CASSFRGNEQFF. The chain employs TRBV19 and TRBJ2-1; TRBD2 is a possible D gene (5 bases). The CDR3 runs to 12 residues. V was cut by 5 bases and J by 7 bases, with 9 bases left in between. The V gene's germline CDR1 is LNHDA and CDR2 SQIVND (reference sequence).

The genes are TRBV5-1 and TRBJ2-7; TRBD2 agrees at 14 bases. The CDR3 runs to 19 residues. CDR1 is SGHRS and CDR2 is YFSETQ in the germline V gene. V was clipped by 2 bases and J by 4 bases; unmatched bases: 14. CDR3 sequence reads: CASSLYPGTSGSRPYEQYF. Written as DNA, the CDR3 is TGCGCCAGCAGCTTATACCCCGGGACTAGCGGGAGTCGACCTTACGAGCAGTACTTC.

The genes are TRBV13 and TRBJ2-5; 9 bases map to TRBD2. The germline V gene has CDR1 PRHDT and CDR2 FYEKMQ (reference sequence). V shed 5 bases and J 4 bases; nucleotides not matched to a gene: 11. CDR3 length equals 16 residues. DNA of the CDR3: TGTGCCAGCAGCAAACGACTAGCGGAGGGTCCAGAGACCCAGTACTTC. Protein product: CASSKRLAEGPETQYF.

The genes are TRBV5-8 and TRBJ1-1; D remains ambiguous. The V end lost 0 bases, the J end lost 6 bases, and 6 bases lay between the germline ends. Germline CDR1 reads SGHTS; CDR2 reads YDEGEE. CDR3 size: 12 residues. The CDR3 region has the DNA TGTGCCAGCAGCTTGGCCCGTGCTGAAGCTTTCTTT. Translation gives CASSLARAEAFF. Supplemented by reference TRBV5-8 and TRBJ1-1, the full variable domain reads EAGVTQSPTHLIKTRGQQATLRCSPISGHTSVYWYQQALGLGLQFLLWYDEGEERNRGNFPPRFSGRQFPNYSSELNVNALELEDSALYLCASSLARAEAFFGQGTRLTVV.

The chain couples TRBV30 to TRBJ2-3; possibly TRBD2 for D (6 bases). This CDR3 has 16 amino acids. Germline V gene data show CDR1 as GTSNPN and CDR2 as SVGIG (reference sequence). Trimming stripped 0 bases from V and 5 bases from J, with 18 bases between. CDR3 in DNA: TGTGCCTGGAGTGTAAAGAGCGCGGGGATAGGAGATACGCAGTATTTT. It encodes CAWSVKSAGIGDTQYF.

This clone has only one observation. This chain links TRBV4-1 with TRBJ2-1; 10 nucleotides match TRBD2. This CDR3 contains 15 residues. Germline CDR1 and CDR2: MGHRA and YSYEKL. Trimming removed 4 bases from V and 7 bases from J; junction bases left unmatched: 7. This CDR3 reads CASSPLAGEVNEQFF. CDR3 DNA: TGCGCCAGCAGCCCCCTAGCGGGAGAGGTAAATGAGCAGTTCTTC.